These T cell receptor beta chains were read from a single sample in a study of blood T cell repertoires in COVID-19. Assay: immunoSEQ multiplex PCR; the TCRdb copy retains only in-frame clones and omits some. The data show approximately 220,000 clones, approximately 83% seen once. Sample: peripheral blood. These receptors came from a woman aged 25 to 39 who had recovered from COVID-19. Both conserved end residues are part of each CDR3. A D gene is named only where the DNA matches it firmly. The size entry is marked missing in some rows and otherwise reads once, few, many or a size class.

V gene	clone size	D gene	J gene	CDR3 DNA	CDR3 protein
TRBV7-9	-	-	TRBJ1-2	TGTGCCAGCAGCCCCCCGGTTGGCACGGAGTACACCTTC	CASSPPVGTEYTF
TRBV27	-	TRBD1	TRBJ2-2	TGTGCCAGCAGTTCCCTCGACAGGGCCACCGGGGAGCTGTTTTTT	CASSSLDRATGELFF
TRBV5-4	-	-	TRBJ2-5	TGTGCCAGCAGCTTCTATAGTGAGACCCAGTACTTC	CASSFYSETQYF
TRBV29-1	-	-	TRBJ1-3	TGCAGCGTTGAAGATGGGGCCCTGCGCCTATATTTT	CSVEDGALRLYF
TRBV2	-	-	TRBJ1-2	TGTGCCAGCAGTGAAGACCCTAGGACAGCTACTAACTATGGCTACACCTTC	CASSEDPRTATNYGYTF
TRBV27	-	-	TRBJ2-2	TGTGCCAGCAGTTTATCCAGGGCCGACACCGGGGAGCTGTTTTTT	CASSLSRADTGELFF
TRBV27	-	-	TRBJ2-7	TGTGCCAGCAGTACCCGAATAGCCTACGAGCAGTACTTC	CASSTRIAYEQYF
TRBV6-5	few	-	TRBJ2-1	TGTGCCACCCTCAGCGGAGCCTACTACAATGAGCAGTTCTTC	CATLSGAYYNEQFF
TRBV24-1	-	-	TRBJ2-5	TGTGCCACCAGTGATGTGGGGGGCCAAGAGACCCAGTACTTC	CATSDVGGQETQYF
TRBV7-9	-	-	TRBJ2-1	TGTGCCAGCAGCCCCAGGGCCATACATCGGAATGAGCAGTTCTTC	CASSPRAIHRNEQFF
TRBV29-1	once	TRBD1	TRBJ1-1	TGCACAGGGGGCGCGGACACTGAAGCTTTCTTT	CTGGADTEAFF
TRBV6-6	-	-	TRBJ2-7	TGTGCCAGCAGTTACCCAGGGATCCCGTACGAGCAGTACTTC	CASSYPGIPYEQYF
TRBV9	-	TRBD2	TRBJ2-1	TGTGCCAGCAGCGTAGGGGCTAGCGGGAGAAGCAATGAGCAGTTCTTC	CASSVGASGRSNEQFF
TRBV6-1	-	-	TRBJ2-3	TGTGCCAGCAGTGGTGGACTGAGTAGGACCTTGAAGGCAGATACGCAGTATTTT	CASSGGLSRTLKADTQYF
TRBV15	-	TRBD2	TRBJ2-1	TGTGCCACCAGCAGAGATCAGGCTAGCGGGAGCTCCTACAATGAGCAGTTCTTC	CATSRDQASGSSYNEQFF
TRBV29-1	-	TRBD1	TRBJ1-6	TGCAGCGCGGGACAGACTAATTCACCCCTCCACTTT	CSAGQTNSPLHF
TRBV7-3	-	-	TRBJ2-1	TGTGCCAGCAGCTCAACTCCTAGCTCCTACAATGAGCAGTTCTTC	CASSSTPSSYNEQFF
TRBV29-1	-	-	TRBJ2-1	TGCAGCGCCCCGGTTCGGTACAATGAGCAGTTCTTC	CSAPVRYNEQFF
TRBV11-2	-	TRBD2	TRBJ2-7	TGTGCCAGCAGCTTACCTAGCGGTTACTCCTACGAGCAGTACTTC	CASSLPSGYSYEQYF
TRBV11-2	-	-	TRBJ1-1	TGTGCCAGCAGCTTGTTTACCTATGAGGCAGGGGACACTGAAGCTTTCTTT	CASSLFTYEAGDTEAFF
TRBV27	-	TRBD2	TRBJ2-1	TGTGCCAGCAGCCCCGTGGGGGGGAGCTCCTACAATGAGCAGTTCTTC	CASSPVGGSSYNEQFF
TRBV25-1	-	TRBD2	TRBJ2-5	TGTGCCAGCACTAGCGGGCCAGAAGAGACCCAGTACTTC	CASTSGPEETQYF
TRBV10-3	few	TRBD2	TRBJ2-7	TGTGCCACGACGCTAGCGGGAGGCTCCTACGAGCAGTACTTC	CATTLAGGSYEQYF
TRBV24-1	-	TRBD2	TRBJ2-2	TGTGCCACCAGTGATTGGGGGGGAGGACACACCGGGGAGCTGTTTTTT	CATSDWGGGHTGELFF
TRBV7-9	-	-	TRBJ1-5	TGTGCCAGCAGCCTAGGACAGACTAGCAATCAGCCCCAGCATTTT	CASSLGQTSNQPQHF
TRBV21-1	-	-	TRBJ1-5	TGTGCCAGCAGCAAATGCGGAGGGTTGGAGAATCAGCCCCAGCATTTT	CASSKCGGLENQPQHF
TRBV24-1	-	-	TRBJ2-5	TGTGCCACCAGTGATTTCGCCAGGGCTAACCAAGAGACCCAGTACTTC	CATSDFARANQETQYF
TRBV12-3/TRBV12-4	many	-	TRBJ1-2	TGTGCCAGCAGTTTACCCCCGGGTGAGGGCTACACCTTC	CASSLPPGEGYTF
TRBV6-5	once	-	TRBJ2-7	TGTGCCAGCAGTTACACGAAGCAGGGGTTCTCCTACGAGCAGTACTTC	CASSYTKQGFSYEQYF
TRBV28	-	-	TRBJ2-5	TGTGCCAGCAGATCGCAGGGTGGGAAGACCCAGTACTTC	CASRSQGGKTQYF
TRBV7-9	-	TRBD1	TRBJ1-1	TGTGCCAGCAGCTACGGGACAGGGGGGGATTTATCGACTTTCTTT	CASSYGTGGDLSTFF
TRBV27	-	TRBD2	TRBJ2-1	TGTGCCAGCAGTTTACGTCCCCTCCTAGCGGGGGACTACAATGAGCAGTTCTTC	CASSLRPLLAGDYNEQFF
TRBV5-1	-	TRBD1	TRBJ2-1	TGCGCCAGCAGACAGGGGGACAACAATGAGCAGTTCTTC	CASRQGDNNEQFF
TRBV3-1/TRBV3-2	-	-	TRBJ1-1	TGTGCCAGCAGCCCAAGCAGTGGAGGGTATTCGACTGAAGCTTTCTTT	CASSPSSGGYSTEAFF
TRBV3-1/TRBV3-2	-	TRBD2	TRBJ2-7	TGTGCCAGCAGCCGGGATACTAGCGGGAGTCTGTCGCAGTACTTC	CASSRDTSGSLSQYF
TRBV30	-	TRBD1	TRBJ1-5	TGTGCCTGGAGTACCCGGACAGGCTACGCAGATTATAGCAATCAGCCCCAGCATTTT	CAWSTRTGYADYSNQPQHF
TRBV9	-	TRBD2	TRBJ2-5	TGTGCCAGCAGCCCTGGGACTAGCAGTCAAGAGACCCAGTACTTC	CASSPGTSSQETQYF
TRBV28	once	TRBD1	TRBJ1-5	TGTGCCAGCAGTTTAAAGGGGGCAGGCAGCAATCAGCCCCAGCATTTT	CASSLKGAGSNQPQHF
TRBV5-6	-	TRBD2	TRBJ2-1	TGTGCCAGCAGCTTGGAGGGGCGGGAGCGAAGTGAGCAGTTCTTC	CASSLEGRERSEQFF
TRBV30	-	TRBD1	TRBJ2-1	TGTGCCTGGAGTGGTTTCCGGACAGGGGTTTTAAATGAGCAGTTCTTC	CAWSGFRTGVLNEQFF
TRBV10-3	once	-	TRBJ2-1	TGTGCCATCAGTGATGGAGATTATGAGCAGTTCTTC	CAISDGDYEQFF
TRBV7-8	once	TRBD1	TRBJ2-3	TGTGCCAGCAGCTTAACAGGGGGCGGCCTAGATACGCAGTATTTT	CASSLTGGGLDTQYF
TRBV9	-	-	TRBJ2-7	TGTGCCAGCAGCGTTGGAGGGACCTACGAGCAGTACTTC	CASSVGGTYEQYF
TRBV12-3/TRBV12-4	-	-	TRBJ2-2	TGTGCCAGCAGGGGCGCGAACACCGGGGAGCTGTTTTTT	CASRGANTGELFF
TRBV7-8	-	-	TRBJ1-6	TGTGCCAGCAGCTTACGGGGTTATAATTCACCCCTCCACTTT	CASSLRGYNSPLHF
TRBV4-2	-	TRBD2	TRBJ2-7	TGTGCCAGCAGCCAAGATACTAGCGGCTCCTACGAGCAGTACTTC	CASSQDTSGSYEQYF
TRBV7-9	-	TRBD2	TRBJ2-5	TGTGCCAGCAGCTTCACCGGACTAGCGGAGACCCAGTACTTC	CASSFTGLAETQYF
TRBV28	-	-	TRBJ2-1	TGTGCCAGCAGTTCCGTTTTTTATAGAAATAATGAGCAGTTCTTC	CASSSVFYRNNEQFF
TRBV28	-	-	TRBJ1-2	TGTGCCAGCAGTTTCGGGGCAGGGAGGGTTGGCTACACCTTC	CASSFGAGRVGYTF
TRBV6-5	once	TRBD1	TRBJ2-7	TGTGCCAGCAGAACGGACAGGGTGTCCTACGAGCAGTACTTC	CASRTDRVSYEQYF
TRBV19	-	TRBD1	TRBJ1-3	TGTGCCAGTAGTCCTCGACAGGGAACCTCTGGAAACACCATATATTTT	CASSPRQGTSGNTIYF
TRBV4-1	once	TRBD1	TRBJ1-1	TGCGCCAGCAGCCAAGACACAGGGGGGACCTACATGAACACTGAAGCTTTCTTT	CASSQDTGGTYMNTEAFF
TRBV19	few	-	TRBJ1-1	TGTGCCAGTCACGGGACACTGAACACTGAAGCTTTCTTT	CASHGTLNTEAFF
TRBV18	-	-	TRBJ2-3	TGTGCCAGCTCACCCCCGCCTGGAGCTCCCCCAGATACGCAGTATTTT	CASSPPPGAPPDTQYF
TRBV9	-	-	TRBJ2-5	TGTGCCAGCAGCGCCTATGGTACTAGGAGCTTCGGGACCCAGTACTTC	CASSAYGTRSFGTQYF